The 19 T cell receptor beta chains in this list originate from one sample, sequenced in a study of T-cell memory formation after mild COVID-19. TCRdb called the 5' RACE reads again in MiXCR, with one record for every CDR3 protein. This sample has tens of thousands of distinct CDR3 sequences, with 16% found just once. Sequencing was carried out using PBMCs or a T cell subset sorted from them (not recorded which). Receptors were obtained from an adult woman who had mild COVID-19 (a few samples of this study predate the infection). Cell type and time point are not known.

This clonotype was found many times. This chain uses TRBV29-1 with TRBJ2-1; D uncertain. The CDR3 is 12 residues long. Germline CDR1 is SQVTM and CDR2 is ANQGSEA. V shed 3 bases and J shed 3 bases, with 6 bases lying between them. The CDR3 DNA is TGCAGCGTTGAGAGCAGCTACAATGAGCAGTTCTTC. Its protein product is CSVESSYNEQFF.

This clonotype was observed a few times. The rearrangement uses TRBV4-1 and TRBJ2-5, with D possibly called TRBD1 or TRBD2 (5 bases each). Germline V lookup: CDR1 MGHRA, CDR2 YSYEKL. There are 13 residues in the CDR3. The V and J ends lost 1 base and 11 bases respectively, with 14 bases between them. CDR3 sequence: CASSQVPREWQYF. The CDR3 DNA is TGCGCCAGCAGCCAAGTCCCCAGGGAGTGGCAGTACTTC.

The V and J genes are TRBV20-1 and TRBJ2-7, with 8 positions matching TRBD2. V gave up 5 bases and J gave up 3 bases; unmatched junction bases: 9. CDR3 length equals 14 residues. Germline values: CDR1 DFQATT, CDR2 SNEGSKA (reference sequence). The CDR3 is CSAPTGGQSYEQYF. In DNA form, the CDR3 reads TGCAGTGCTCCAACGGGGGGGCAGAGCTACGAGCAGTACTTC.

This clonotype was seen a handful of times. The gene calls are TRBV5-1 and TRBJ2-3, with D hard to call. The CDR3 totals 18 residues. CDR1 and CDR2 from the germline V gene are SGHRS and YFSETQ. V lost 4 bases and J 1 base, leaving 22 bases between the germline ends. The CDR3 sequence is CASSLGPAVSPGTDTQYF. CDR3 nucleotides: TGCGCCAGCAGCCTAGGGCCCGCGGTCTCCCCTGGCACAGATACGCAGTATTTT.

This clonotype was seen at least ten times. The CDR3 sequence is CASSSRLTGTGAYNEQFF. DNA of the CDR3: TGTGCCAGCAGCTCCCGCCTTACCGGGACAGGGGCCTACAATGAGCAGTTCTTC. The chain couples TRBV7-3 to TRBJ2-1, with 10 bases fitting TRBD1. CDR1 and CDR2 from the germline V gene are SGHTA and FQGTGA. The V and J ends lost 4 bases and 2 bases, in that order; junction bases with no gene match: 11. The CDR3 runs 18 residues. Variable domain in full (rest from reference TRBV7-3 and TRBJ2-1): GAGVSQTPSNKVTEKGKYVELRCDPISGHTALYWYRQSLGQGPEFLIYFQGTGAADDSGLPNDRFFAVRPEGSVSTLKIQRTERGDSAVYLCASSSRLTGTGAYNEQFFGPGTRLTVL.

The CDR3 DNA follows: TGTGCCAGCAGTTTAAGTTCTGGGGCCTATCAGCCCCAGCATTTT. Its translation is CASSLSSGAYQPQHF. The chain has TRBV27 and TRBJ1-5; perhaps TRBD1 as D (5 bases). Germline V lookup: CDR1 MNHEY, CDR2 SMNVEV (reference sequence). The CDR3 is 15 residues long. Between the trimmed V and J ends, which lost 2 bases and 5 bases, there was a span of 13 bases.

The J gene is TRBJ2-7, the V gene TRBV20-1; 8 nucleotides match TRBD2. The germline V gene encodes CDR1 DFQATT and CDR2 SNEGSKA (reference sequence). This CDR3 comprises 16 residues. V was clipped by 6 bases and J by 0 bases; unmatched bases: 13. CDR3 DNA sequence: TGCAGTGCCCCCCCAGCGGGGGCTTCGAGCTCCTACGAGCAGTACTTC. Its protein product is CSAPPAGASSSYEQYF.

The V call is TRBV9, the J call TRBJ1-2; 9 nucleotides line up with TRBD1. The CDR3 is made up of 18 amino acids. Germline V gene lookup returns CDR1 SGDLS and CDR2 YYNGEE. The J segment lost 4 bases and the V segment lost 3 bases, leaving 16 bases of the junction unmatched. CDR3 amino acids: CASSAWPTPGQGTYGYTF. The CDR3 DNA is TGTGCCAGCAGCGCTTGGCCGACCCCGGGACAGGGTACCTATGGCTACACCTTC.

In its sample, this clonotype was seen a few times. This chain links TRBV7-9 with TRBJ1-1, with unresolved D. The V end lost 7 bases, the J end lost 5 bases, and 14 bases lay between the germline ends. Germline-derived CDR1 and CDR2 are SEHNR and FQNEAQ (reference sequence). There are 13 residues in the CDR3. The CDR3 sequence: CASTDSGETEAFF. The CDR3, as DNA: TGTGCCAGCACCGACTCGGGTGAAACTGAAGCTTTCTTT.

This clonotype was seen only a few times. The chain combines TRBV6-2 or TRBV6-3 with TRBJ2-3; 8 bases match TRBD2. In germline, CDR1 is MNHEY, CDR2 SVGEGT. The ends lost 2 bases at V and 3 bases at J; junction bases unmatched: 4. The CDR3 runs 15 residues. In DNA form, the CDR3 reads TGTGCCAGCAGTTACGAACTAGCGGAGACAGATACGCAGTATTTT. It encodes CASSYELAETDTQYF.

The chain combines TRBV28 with TRBJ1-4; 7 nucleotides match TRBD1. Germline CDR1 is MDHEN and CDR2 is SYDVKM. The CDR3 runs 13 residues. V lost 5 bases and J lost 7; bases outside the gene matches: 4. CDR3 nucleotide sequence: TGTGCCAGCAGTACGGGACAGCGTGAAAAACTGTTTTTT. Its translation is CASSTGQREKLFF.

J is TRBJ1-4 and V is TRBV6-5; the match to TRBD1 covers 8 bases. Losses at the gene ends were 8 bases for V and 1 base for J; bases not matched to a gene: 3. The CDR3 consists of 14 residues. Germline V CDR1 and CDR2: MNHEY, SVGAGI. The CDR3, as DNA: TGTGCCAGCCGGACAGGGCGAACTAATGAAAAACTGTTTTTT. It codes for CASRTGRTNEKLFF.

The chain combines TRBV7-9 with TRBJ1-1; no clear D gene. Germline V gives CDR1 SEHNR, CDR2 FQNEAQ (reference sequence). This CDR3 contains 14 residues. V gave up 5 bases and J gave up 1 base, with 11 bases separating them. The CDR3 DNA follows: TGTGCCAGCAGCCCCTGGGTCTCGAACACTGAAGCTTTCTTT. Amino acids: CASSPWVSNTEAFF.

V is TRBV4-2 and J is TRBJ2-4; D is uncertain. The CDR3 covers 18 residues. V lost 3 bases and J 0 bases, leaving 18 bases between the germline ends. CDR1 LGHNA and CDR2 YNFKEQ come from the germline V gene. The CDR3 sequence: CASSQDTIRVVAKNIQYF. The CDR3 nucleotides are TGTGCCAGCAGCCAGGATACGATCAGAGTTGTAGCCAAAAACATTCAGTACTTC.

The sample holds a few counts of this clonotype. The J gene is TRBJ2-7, the V gene TRBV7-9; D unresolved. The CDR3 totals 12 residues. The V and J ends lost 5 bases and 0 bases respectively, with 5 bases between them. Germline CDR1 and CDR2: SEHNR and FQNEAQ (reference sequence). CDR3 coding DNA: TGTGCCAGCAGCGTCGACTCCTACGAGCAGTACTTC. It translates to CASSVDSYEQYF.

This clonotype was seen more than once but under ten times. This chain links TRBV5-6 with TRBJ1-2, with D possibly TRBD1 on 5 matching bases. CDR3 length: 15 residues. Germline V CDR1 and CDR2: SGHDT, YYEEEE. Trimming left V 0 bases short and J 8 bases short, with 17 bases between. For the CDR3, the DNA is TGTGCCAGCAGCTTGGGTAATGGGGCAATCGACGGCTACACCTTC. This gives the protein CASSLGNGAIDGYTF.

The chain recombines TRBV6-6 with TRBJ2-6; no definite D call. V was shortened by 7 bases and J by 0 bases, with 13 bases between the two germline ends. The V gene's germline CDR1 is MNHNY and CDR2 SVGAGI (reference sequence). CDR3 length: 16 amino acids. The CDR3 loop reads CASTVNPASGANVLTF. CDR3 nucleotide sequence: TGTGCCAGCACCGTTAACCCCGCCTCTGGGGCCAACGTCCTGACTTTC.

The V gene is TRBV5-1, the J gene TRBJ2-1; D perhaps matches TRBD1 (5 bases). The CDR3 contains 14 residues. The germline V gene has CDR1 SGHRS and CDR2 YFSETQ. V was shortened by 4 bases and J by 2 bases, with 10 bases between the two germline ends. As DNA, the CDR3 is TGCGCCAGCAGCCTTACAGGAGCCTACAATGAGCAGTTCTTC. Translating gives CASSLTGAYNEQFF.

The rearrangement joins TRBV12-3 or TRBV12-4 to TRBJ1-1; TRBD1 aligns across 7 bases. The CDR3 contains 12 residues. V lost 6 bases, J lost 7 bases, and 5 bases stayed unmatched. The CDR3 region has the DNA TGTGCCAGCAGCCCGGGACAGCTTGAAGCTTTCTTT. It specifies CASSPGQLEAFF.